This TCR beta chain was obtained from a study of brain T cells in children with intractable seizures. Sequencing used immunoSEQ multiplex PCR; TCRdb keeps in-frame clones, though not all of them. The sample consists of 340,000 or so clones, over 90% of them appearing once. This CDR3 contains 16 residues. The germline V gene has CDR1 LNHNV and CDR2 YYDKDF (reference sequence). The V and J ends lost 0 bases and 6 bases, in that order; junction bases with no gene match: 4. Time point noted: blood from clinic visit 5 months post-surgery; TSC patient then seizure free. The gene calls are TRBV15 and TRBJ2-2, with 10 nucleotides matching TRBD1. The source material was peripheral blood, sampled approximately 5 months after surgery. The receptor comes from a boy younger than two with tuberous sclerosis and intractable seizures. The CDR3 sequence: CATSRDLGTGAGELFF. The CDR3 region has the DNA TGTGCCACCAGCAGAGATCTAGGGACAGGGGCCGGGGAGCTGTTTTTT.